The present T cell receptor (beta chain) was sequenced within a study of chemoradiotherapy in HPV16-positive cancers. The study's findings and limits: Non-HPV-specific T cells did not expand in tumors during treatment, whereas candidate HPV-specific clones and E7-related motifs did.

Comments on this clone: Its matching antigen is unknown.

Sequencing used immunoSEQ multiplex PCR; TCRdb keeps in-frame clones, though not all of them. The table has fewer than 25,000 clones, just under 75% seen once; the top ten hold 2.6%. Trimming cost V 3 bases and J 1 base; bases outside gene matches: 1. Germline CDR1 KGHSH, CDR2 LQKENI. CDR3 length: 15 amino acids. This receptor was taken from a human donor with HPV-associated anogenital cancer. The specimen was collected from a patient who underwent chemoradiotherapy. This chain links TRBV18 with TRBJ1-5; 9 bases line up with TRBD1. The CDR3 protein is CASSPGQGSNQPQHF. CDR3 DNA: TGTGCCAGCTCACCGGGACAGGGCAGCAATCAGCCCCAGCATTTT.